These 7 T cell receptor beta chains were sequenced from one sample in a study of blood T cells in healthy people across ages. The authors ran a second PCR of roughly 6 to 12 cycles using a sample-barcoded 5' primer and a J-beta primer mix. TCRdb re-called the 5' RACE reads through MiXCR, storing one row per CDR3 protein. Of hundreds of thousands of distinct CDR3 sequences in the sample, about 43% were seen once. Material: blood. The receptor set was obtained from a man older than 75 in good health.

The table lists this clonotype with a few counts. V and J are TRBV10-3 and TRBJ1-2; D gene unclear. This CDR3 has 11 amino acids. Germline assignment: CDR1 ENHRY and CDR2 SYGVKD. V lost 2 bases to trimming and J lost 9 bases, with 7 bases between them. CDR3 loop: CAISEIGSYTF. The CDR3 region has the DNA TGTGCCATCAGTGAGATAGGGAGCTACACCTTC.

The chain is built from TRBV24-1 and TRBJ2-3; 10 bases agree with TRBD2. V was pared by 5 bases and J by 1 base, with 2 bases of the junction left unmatched. The germline CDR1 and CDR2 sequences are KGHDR and SFDVKD. There are 15 residues in the CDR3. As DNA, the CDR3 is TGTGCCACCAGTGTAGGGACTAGCGGCACAGATACGCAGTATTTT. Residues: CATSVGTSGTDTQYF.

The chain is built from TRBV6-1 and TRBJ1-1; TRBD1 agrees at 7 bases. V lost 8 bases, J lost 0 bases, and 12 bases stayed unmatched. The germline V gene has CDR1 MNHNS and CDR2 SASEGT. This CDR3 has 16 amino acids. The DNA for the CDR3 is TGTGCCAGCCCAGGACAGGCGTTTTCAGTGAACACTGAAGCTTTCTTT. Encoded protein: CASPGQAFSVNTEAFF.

The chain has TRBV20-1 and TRBJ2-6; tentatively, D is TRBD1 (5 bases). The V gene's germline CDR1 is DFQATT and CDR2 SNEGSKA (reference sequence). The V end was cut by 1 base, the J end by 0 bases, with 13 bases between. The CDR3 is made up of 17 amino acids. CDR3: CSARGYQGPSGANVLTF. Written as DNA, the CDR3 is TGCAGTGCTAGAGGGTACCAGGGCCCCTCTGGGGCCAACGTCCTGACTTTC.

This clonotype was picked up a small number of times. The CDR3 DNA reads TGTGCCAGCAGCCTGACCGGGACAGGGTTCTCCGAGCAGTACTTC. As protein: CASSLTGTGFSEQYF. The chain carries TRBV7-2 and TRBJ2-7; 9 bases line up with TRBD1. This CDR3 comprises 15 residues. Trimming took 5 bases from V and 6 from J; bases not matched to a gene: 11. Germline CDR1 reads SGHTA; CDR2 reads FQGNSA.

CDR3 coding DNA: TGTGCCAGCAGCCACGGGGGAATGGAGACCCAGTACTTC. It translates to CASSHGGMETQYF. The chain is built from TRBV14 and TRBJ2-5; possibly TRBD2 for D (6 bases). CDR3 length equals 13 residues. V gave up 3 bases and J gave up 5 bases, with 10 bases separating them. Per germline, CDR1 SGHDN and CDR2 FVKESK.

At least ten counts were recorded for this clonotype. V is TRBV7-3 and J is TRBJ2-5; D is possibly TRBD1 (5 bases). V was pared by 5 bases and J by 4 bases, with 17 bases between. Germline CDR1 and CDR2: SGHTA and FQGTGA. There are 15 residues in the CDR3. The CDR3 sequence is CASSQSGRVRETQYF. Written as DNA, the CDR3 is TGTGCCAGCAGCCAATCGGGCAGGGTGAGAGAGACCCAGTACTTC.